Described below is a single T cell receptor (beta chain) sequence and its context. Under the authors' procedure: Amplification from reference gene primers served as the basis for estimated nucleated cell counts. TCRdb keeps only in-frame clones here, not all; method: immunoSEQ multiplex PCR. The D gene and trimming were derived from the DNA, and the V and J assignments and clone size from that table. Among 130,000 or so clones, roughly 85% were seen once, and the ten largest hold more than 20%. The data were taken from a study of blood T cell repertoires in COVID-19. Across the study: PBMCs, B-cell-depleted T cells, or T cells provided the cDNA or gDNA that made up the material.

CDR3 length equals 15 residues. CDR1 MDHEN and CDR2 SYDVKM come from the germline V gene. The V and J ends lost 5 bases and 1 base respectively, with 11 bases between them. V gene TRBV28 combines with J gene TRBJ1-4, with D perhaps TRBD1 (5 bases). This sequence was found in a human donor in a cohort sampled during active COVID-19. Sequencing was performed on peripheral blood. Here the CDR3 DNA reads TGTGCCAGCAGTCATCCGGGGGGAACTAATGAAAAACTGTTTTTT. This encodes CASSHPGGTNEKLFF.